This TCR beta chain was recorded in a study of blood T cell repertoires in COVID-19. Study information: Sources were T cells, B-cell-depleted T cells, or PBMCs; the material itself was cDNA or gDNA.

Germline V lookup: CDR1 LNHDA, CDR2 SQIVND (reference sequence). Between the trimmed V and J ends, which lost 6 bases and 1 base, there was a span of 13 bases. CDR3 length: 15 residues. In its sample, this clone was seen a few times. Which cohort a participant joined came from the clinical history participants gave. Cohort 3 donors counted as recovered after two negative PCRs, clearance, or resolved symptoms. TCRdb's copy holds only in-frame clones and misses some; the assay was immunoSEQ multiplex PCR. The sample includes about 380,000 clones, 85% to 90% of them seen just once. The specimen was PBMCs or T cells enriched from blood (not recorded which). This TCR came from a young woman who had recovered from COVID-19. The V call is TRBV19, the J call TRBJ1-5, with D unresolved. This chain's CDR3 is CASREGSKSNQPQHF. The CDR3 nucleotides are TGTGCCAGTAGGGAGGGAAGTAAAAGCAATCAGCCCCAGCATTTT. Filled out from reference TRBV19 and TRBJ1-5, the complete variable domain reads DGGITQSPKYLFRKEGQNVTLSCEQNLNHDAMYWYRQDPGQGLRLIYYSQIVNDFQKGDIAEGYSVSREKKESFPLTVTSAQKNPTAFYLCASREGSKSNQPQHFGDGTRLSIL.